The T cell receptor beta chain described here comes from a study of cytomegalovirus exposure and HLA in healthy donors. This clone was picked up a small number of times. Primers: 60 Vbeta forward and 13 Jbeta reverse. TCRdb keeps only in-frame clones here, not all; method: immunoSEQ multiplex PCR. The sample consists of about 110,000 clones, roughly 71% of them appearing once. The TCR was taken from a man between 35 and 55 years old in good health and CMV-seropositive. Sequencing used PBMCs.

The CDR3 coding sequence is TGTGCCAGCAGCCCGGGACAGGGGGCGCGTACTGAAGCTTTCTTT. It translates to CASSPGQGARTEAFF. This sequence joins TRBV9 and TRBJ1-1; 12 nucleotides agree with TRBD1. With 4 bases clipped from V and 5 bases from J, the junction kept 6 bases outside the gene matches. The CDR3 spans 15 residues. Germline loops: CDR1 SGDLS, CDR2 YYNGEE.